This T cell receptor beta chain was captured by sequencing in a study of CD8+ T cells in alopecia areata. Study details: The drug, oral tofacitinib, was given to treated patients at 5 to 10 mg twice daily.

Points on this clone: Its antigen is undetermined.

Isolated RNA was reverse transcribed into cDNA used as the sequencing template. Method: immunoSEQ multiplex PCR; TCRdb's copy keeps in-frame clones and lacks some. The repertoire includes 90,000 to 100,000 clones, under 45% of them detected once, and 0.79% sits in the top ten. Study-level points and caveats: Scalp lesions, especially in alopecia totalis/universalis, had higher clonality than normal scalp.

Specimen: CD4+ T cells sorted from blood. This clonotype was obtained from a human donor with alopecia areata.

The chain's CDR3 is CASSSTGDHNSPLHF. CDR3 bases: TGCGCCAGCAGCTCGACAGGGGACCATAATTCACCCCTCCACTTT. This chain links TRBV5-1 with TRBJ1-6; 8 positions match TRBD1. The CDR3 spans 15 residues. V lost 3 bases, J lost 5 bases, and 4 bases stayed unmatched. CDR1 SGHRS and CDR2 YFSETQ come from the germline V gene.